Following are 11 T cell receptor beta chains from one sample sequenced in a study of T-cell memory formation after mild COVID-19. TCRdb called the 5' RACE reads again in MiXCR, with one record for every CDR3 protein. The sample contains about 160,000 distinct CDR3 sequences, roughly 31% of which appear only once. Sequenced: PBMCs or a T cell subset sorted from them (not recorded which). The receptors originated from an adult woman who had mild COVID-19 (a few samples of this study predate the infection). Cell type and time point are not known.

The chain carries TRBV29-1 and TRBJ2-7; D unresolved. Per the germline V gene, CDR1 is SQVTM and CDR2 is ANQGSEA. The CDR3 sequence is 12 residues long. Trimming took 4 bases from V and 2 from J, leaving 9 bases between them. The CDR3 DNA sequence: TGCAGCGTTGTGGAGACCACCTACGAGCAGTACTTC. As protein: CSVVETTYEQYF.

The J gene is TRBJ1-2, the V gene TRBV28; no reliable D call. The ends were cut back, 2 bases at V and 4 bases at J, with 8 bases in the middle. CDR1 and CDR2 (germline): MDHEN, SYDVKM. This CDR3 is built from 13 residues. The DNA of the CDR3 is TGTGCCAGCAGTTTAGGCCGCCTCTATGGCTACACCTTC. It encodes CASSLGRLYGYTF.

This clonotype showed up just a few times. The chain couples TRBV5-1 to TRBJ2-3; unclear D gene. Germline assignment: CDR1 SGHRS and CDR2 YFSETQ. V dropped 0 bases and J dropped 6 bases, with 8 bases sitting between them. The CDR3 runs 13 residues. DNA for the CDR3: TGCGCCAGCAGCTTGGGCGTGAGGGATACGCAGTATTTT. Amino acid sequence: CASSLGVRDTQYF.

The rearrangement links TRBV6-5 to TRBJ2-3; 10 bases are shared with TRBD2. Germline CDR1 MNHEY, CDR2 SVGAGI. The CDR3 runs 15 residues. Germline trimming cut 2 bases from V and 5 bases from J; bases unmatched to any gene: 4. CDR3 in amino acids: CASSYRAGGLDTQYF. The CDR3 DNA reads as TGTGCCAGCAGTTACAGAGCGGGGGGGCTAGATACGCAGTATTTT.

This chain joins TRBV5-1 and TRBJ2-5, with a weak D call TRBD1 (6 bases). Germline values: CDR1 SGHRS, CDR2 YFSETQ. V shed 4 bases and J shed 5 bases, with 18 bases lying between them. The CDR3 is 15 residues long. CDR3 coding DNA: TGCGCCAGCAGCCCCGGGACACTCCTCGGGGAGACCCAGTACTTC. Its protein is CASSPGTLLGETQYF.

The table lists this clonotype with a few counts. This sequence joins TRBV7-9 and TRBJ2-6; D may be TRBD2 (5 bases). The CDR3 spans 17 residues. Germline V gives CDR1 SEHNR, CDR2 FQNEAQ (reference sequence). The V end was cut by 4 bases, the J end by 1 base, with 14 bases between. The CDR3 loop reads CASSSSGDWSGANVLTF. CDR3 in DNA: TGTGCCAGCAGCTCTTCCGGGGATTGGTCTGGGGCCAACGTCCTGACTTTC.

The V call is TRBV6-5, the J call TRBJ1-2; 7 nucleotides agree with TRBD1. This CDR3 is 11 amino acids long. The ends lost 4 bases at V and 7 bases at J; junction bases unmatched: 0. Germline-derived CDR1 and CDR2 are MNHEY and SVGAGI. CDR3 sequence reads: CASSSGGGYTF. CDR3 coding DNA: TGTGCCAGCAGTTCAGGGGGTGGCTACACCTTC.

The genes are TRBV7-9 and TRBJ1-1; D is unclear. CDR1 is SEHNR and CDR2 is FQNEAQ in the germline V gene (reference sequence). Trimming removed 5 bases at V and 3 bases at J, with 10 bases between. This CDR3 contains 13 residues. CDR3 nucleotide sequence: TGTGCCAGCAGCCAGATGATGGACACTGAAGCTTTCTTT. Its protein product is CASSQMMDTEAFF.

The chain is built from TRBV7-8 and TRBJ1-6; 10 positions match TRBD1. Germline assignment: CDR1 SGHVS and CDR2 FQNEAQ. CDR3 length: 16 residues. V shed 4 bases, J shed 5 bases, and the junction held 5 bases outside the gene matches. CDR3 amino acids: CASSSRDRGNNSPLHF. The CDR3 DNA follows: TGTGCCAGCAGCTCCCGGGACAGGGGAAATAATTCACCCCTCCACTTT. The full variable domain, in which reference TRBV7-8 and TRBJ1-6 provide the parts outside the CDR3, is GAGVSQSPRYKVAKRGQDVALRCDPISGHVSLFWYQQALGQGPEFLTYFQNEAQLDKSGLPSDRFFAERPEGSVSTLKIQRTQQEDSAVYLCASSSRDRGNNSPLHFGNGTRLTVT.

CDR3 nucleotides: TGCAGTGCTAGATCCGGACTAGCGGGAGTATATGAGCAGTTCTTC. This codes for CSARSGLAGVYEQFF. J is TRBJ2-1 and V is TRBV20-1, with TRBD2 identical over 13 bases. This CDR3 region has 15 residues. Losses at the gene ends were 2 bases for V and 8 bases for J; bases not matched to a gene: 6. CDR1 is DFQATT, CDR2 SNEGSKA, per germline (reference sequence).

The chain has TRBV5-6 and TRBJ2-4, with D perhaps matching TRBD1 (6 bases). Per the germline V gene, CDR1 is SGHDT and CDR2 is YYEEEE. Between the trimmed V and J ends, which lost 3 bases and 4 bases, there was a span of 17 bases. This CDR3 spans 16 amino acids. CDR3 in amino acids: CASSSGDISAKNIQYF. In nucleotides, the CDR3 is TGTGCCAGCAGCTCCGGGGACATTAGTGCGAAAAACATTCAGTACTTC.